This T cell receptor beta chain was retrieved from a study of molecular identifiers for immune sequencing clone quantification. CDR3 size: 16 residues. Germline lookup yields CDR1 SGHVS and CDR2 FNYEAQ. After removal of 3 bases from V and 5 bases from J, the junction contained 9 bases not matched to a gene. TCRdb processed the PCR reads anew with MiXCR; each CDR3 protein has one entry. The sample lists about 510,000 distinct CDR3 sequences, about 25% seen once, with approximately 0.8% in the top ten. V is TRBV7-6 and J is TRBJ2-1, with TRBD2 identical over 8 bases. This TCR was sampled from a human donor in good health. Some libraries in this study had Jurkat cell RNA spiked in. Material: naive CD8+ T cells from blood, with Jurkat cell RNA spiked in. Sample subset: FACS-sorted CD8+CD4-CCR7+CD45RA+ naive T cells. The CDR3 sequence is CASSFEAGATDNEQFF. The CDR3 DNA reads TGTGCCAGCAGCTTCGAAGCGGGAGCGACAGACAATGAGCAGTTCTTC. Variable domain in full (rest from reference TRBV7-6 and TRBJ2-1): GAGVSQSPRYKVTKRGQDVALRCDPISGHVSLYWYRQALGQGPEFLTYFNYEAQQDKSGLPNDRFSAERPEGSISTLTIQRTEQRDSAMYRCASSFEAGATDNEQFFGPGTRLTVL.